The present T cell receptor (beta chain) was sequenced within a study of blood T cells in healthy people across ages. Sample-barcoded 5' priming and a J-beta primer mix drove a second PCR of about 6 to 12 cycles. TCRdb called the 5' RACE reads again in MiXCR, with one record for every CDR3 protein. The table has 1.5 million to 1.9 million distinct CDR3 sequences, 35% to 45% seen once. Study findings and constraints: Unsorted PBMCs ruled out conclusive naive versus antigen-experienced comparison.

Germline loops: CDR1 MNHEY, CDR2 SVGAGI. V lost 0 bases, J lost 9 bases, and 6 bases stayed unmatched. The CDR3 consists of 16 residues. This clonotype was seen a handful of times. Its antigen is unknown. Sequenced material: blood. V gene TRBV6-5 combines with J gene TRBJ1-6; 9 nucleotides match TRBD1. The clonotype comes from a woman aged 18-30 years in good health. The DNA for the CDR3 is TGTGCCAGCAGTTACTCGTCAGGACAGGGGAGTTCACCCCTCCACTTT. Amino acid sequence: CASSYSSGQGSSPLHF.